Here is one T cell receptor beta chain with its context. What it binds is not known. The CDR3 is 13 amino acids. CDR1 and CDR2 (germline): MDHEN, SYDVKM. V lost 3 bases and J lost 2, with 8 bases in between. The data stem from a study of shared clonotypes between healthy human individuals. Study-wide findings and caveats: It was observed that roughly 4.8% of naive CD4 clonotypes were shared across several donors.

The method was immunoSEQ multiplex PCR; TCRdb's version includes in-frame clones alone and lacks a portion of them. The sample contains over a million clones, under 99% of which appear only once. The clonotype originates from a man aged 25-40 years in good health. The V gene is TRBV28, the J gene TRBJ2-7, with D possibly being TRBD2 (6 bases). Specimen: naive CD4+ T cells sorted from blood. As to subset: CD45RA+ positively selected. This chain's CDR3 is CASSFGTPYEQYF. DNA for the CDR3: TGTGCCAGCAGTTTCGGGACTCCCTACGAGCAGTACTTC.